This entry describes one T cell receptor (beta chain). Its antigen is currently not known. Per-base qualities were not stored, and no clone one base away is much larger. These data are taken from a study of technical replicates of blood from a handful of donors listed by TCRdb under 2017. Cut back by 0 bases and 0 bases, the V and J ends lie 13 bases apart. The germline V gene encodes CDR1 SGHRS and CDR2 YFSETQ. The CDR3 runs 17 amino acids, cysteine and phenylalanine included. CDR3 DNA only is kept here, 51 bases in frame from base 1. The library came from the immunoSEQ multiplex PCR assay. This immuneACCESS table, as held by TCRdb, lists in-frame sequences with V and J called but not all clones. Of the missing ones, under half trace to an unresolved V gene in checked studies; the others have no known cause. The sample contains some 14,000 clones, roughly 80% of them found a single time. The ten top clones hold roughly a tenth of the sample.

The V and J genes are TRBV5-1 and TRBJ1-5; TRBD1 is possibly the D segment (5 matching bases). The source material was PBMCs. This TCR was recovered from a human donor in good health. DNA sequence: TGCGCCAGCAGCTTGGGAACCGACAGCTATAGCAATCAGCCCCAGCATTTT. This codes for CASSLGTDSYSNQPQHF.